Listed below are T cell receptor beta chains from one sample, sequenced in a study of CD8 T cells in ankylosing spondylitis. TCRdb called the 5' RACE reads again in MiXCR, with one record for every CDR3 protein. In the table there are about 240,000 distinct CDR3 sequences, approximately 11% of which are singletons. Sequencing was done on a sample of blood, either unsorted or a sorted T cell fraction (not recorded which). The receptors were gathered from a male donor with ankylosing spondylitis or in good health (not recorded which). CDR3s include the opening cysteine and the closing phenylalanine or tryptophan. The order of the fields is J gene, D gene, clone size, V gene, CDR3 DNA, CDR3 protein. A D gene is named only where the DNA matches it firmly. Clone size, where shown, is once, few, many, or a class for clones that have expanded.

TRBJ2-5	NA	NA	TRBV5-1	TGCGCCAGCAGCTTTCCAGAGCTCCCGGCGGAGACCCAGTACTTC	CASSFPELPAETQYF
TRBJ1-1	TRBD1	many	TRBV5-1	TGCGCCAGCAGCTGGGGAAGACAGGGCGTGAACACTGAAGCTTTCTTT	CASSWGRQGVNTEAFF
TRBJ1-1	NA	many	TRBV4-1	TGCGCCAGCAGCCAAGTTGGGGGGTCCGCTTTCTTT	CASSQVGGSAFF
TRBJ2-7	NA	few	TRBV28	TGTGCCAGCAGGAAGAATTCCCCCTACGAGCAGTACTTC	CASRKNSPYEQYF
TRBJ2-1	NA	many	TRBV27	TGTGCCAGCAGACCTCTGACGGGGTGGAATGAGCAGTTCTTC	CASRPLTGWNEQFF
TRBJ1-5	TRBD1	many	TRBV12-3/TRBV12-4	TGTGCCAGCAGCGAGGGACAGGGGGGGAATCAGCCCCAGCATTTT	CASSEGQGGNQPQHF
TRBJ2-7	NA	many	TRBV12-3/TRBV12-4	TGTGCCAGCAGTTTCGACTCCGAGCAGTACTTC	CASSFDSEQYF
TRBJ2-2	NA	once	TRBV4-1	TGCGCCAGCAGCCAAGGGGTACTCAAGAACACCGGGGAGCTGTTTTTT	CASSQGVLKNTGELFF
TRBJ2-1	TRBD2	many	TRBV20-1	TGCAGTGCCAATCAATTGGCGGGAGGGTCCTACAATGAGCAGTTCTTC	CSANQLAGGSYNEQFF
TRBJ2-4	TRBD2	many	TRBV12-3/TRBV12-4	TGTGCCAGCCAGAAAACTAGCGGGGAAGTCAAAAACATTCAGTACTTC	CASQKTSGEVKNIQYF